The text below deals with one T cell receptor (beta chain). One Seattle source followed patients from active infection through their disease course. The CDR3 length is 15 residues. CDR1 and CDR2 from the germline V gene are LNHNV and YYDKDF (reference sequence). The V gene lost 3 bases and the J gene lost 0 bases, with 9 bases spanning the gap. TCRdb's table, derived via immunoSEQ multiplex PCR, lists solely in-frame clones and lacks some. This sample has 190,000 or so clones, with approximately 80% found just once. The data belong to a study of blood T cell repertoires in COVID-19. Study-wide background: T cells, B-cell-depleted T cells, or PBMCs supplied cDNA or gDNA.

The specimen sequenced was peripheral blood. The chain recombines TRBV15 with TRBJ2-4; TRBD1 is a possible D gene (5 bases). The sequence came from a man aged 55 to 70 with COVID-19, enrolled during active disease. The CDR3 reads CATSRRQIAKNIQYF. The DNA for the CDR3 is TGTGCCACCAGCAGGAGACAGATAGCCAAAAACATTCAGTACTTC.